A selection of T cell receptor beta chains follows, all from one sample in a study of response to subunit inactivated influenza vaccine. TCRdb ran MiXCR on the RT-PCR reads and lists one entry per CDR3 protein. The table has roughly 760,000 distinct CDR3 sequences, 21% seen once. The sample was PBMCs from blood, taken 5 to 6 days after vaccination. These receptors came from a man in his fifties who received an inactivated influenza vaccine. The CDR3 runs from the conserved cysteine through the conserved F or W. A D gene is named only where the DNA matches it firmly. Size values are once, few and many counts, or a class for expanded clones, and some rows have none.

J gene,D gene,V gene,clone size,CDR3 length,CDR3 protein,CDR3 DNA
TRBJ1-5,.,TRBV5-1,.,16,CASSVDSRGSNQPQHF,TGCGCCAGCAGCGTGGACTCCCGGGGTAGCAATCAGCCCCAGCATTTT
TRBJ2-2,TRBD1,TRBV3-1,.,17,CASGRGMTGASTGELFF,TGTGCCAGCGGTAGGGGGATGACAGGGGCGAGCACCGGGGAGCTGTTTTTT
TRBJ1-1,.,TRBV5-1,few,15,CASSLELIGNTEAFF,TGCGCCAGCAGCTTGGAACTTATAGGAAACACTGAAGCTTTCTTT
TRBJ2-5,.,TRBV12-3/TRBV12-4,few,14,CASSFNRLQETQYF,TGTGCCAGCAGTTTTAACAGACTACAAGAGACCCAGTACTTC
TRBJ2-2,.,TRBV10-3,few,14,CAIRGSRGTGELFF,TGTGCCATCAGGGGGTCCCGGGGCACCGGGGAGCTGTTTTTT
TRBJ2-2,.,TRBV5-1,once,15,CASSYDRTNTGELFF,TGCGCCAGCAGCTACGACAGGACCAACACCGGGGAGCTGTTTTTT
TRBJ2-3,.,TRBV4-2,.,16,CASSQPQGSSTDTQYF,TGTGCCAGCAGCCAGCCGCAGGGTTCTAGCACAGATACGCAGTATTTT
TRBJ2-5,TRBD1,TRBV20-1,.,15,CSASTYNRGRETQYF,TGCAGTGCTAGTACATACAACAGGGGGCGAGAGACCCAGTACTTC
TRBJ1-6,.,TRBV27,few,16,CASSSIHRAGLAPLHF,TGTGCCAGCAGTTCCATTCACCGTGCGGGATTGGCACCCCTCCACTTT
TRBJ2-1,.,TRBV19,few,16,CASVSGAGLLNNEQFF,TGTGCCAGTGTAAGTGGGGCGGGGCTACTCAACAATGAGCAGTTCTTC
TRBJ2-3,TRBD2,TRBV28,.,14,CASSLAGGPNTQYF,TGTGCCAGCTCTTTAGCGGGAGGGCCGAATACGCAGTATTTT
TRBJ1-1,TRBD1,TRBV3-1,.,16,CASSQWTGGGGTEAFF,TGTGCCAGCAGCCAATGGACAGGGGGCGGAGGGACTGAAGCTTTCTTT
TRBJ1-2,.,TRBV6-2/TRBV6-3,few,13,CASSYSGVHGYTF,TGTGCCAGCAGTTACTCGGGAGTCCATGGCTACACCTTC
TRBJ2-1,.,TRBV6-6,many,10,CASTGEGQFF,TGTGCCAGCACGGGCGAGGGGCAGTTCTTC
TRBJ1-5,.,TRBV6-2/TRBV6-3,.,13,CASSPLVRQPQHF,TGTGCCAGCAGTCCGCTGGTTAGGCAGCCCCAGCATTTT
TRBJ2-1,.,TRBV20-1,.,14,CSARVQRGAREQFF,TGCAGTGCTAGGGTTCAAAGGGGCGCCAGGGAGCAGTTCTTC
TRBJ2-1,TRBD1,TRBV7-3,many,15,CASSKDRGRGNEQFF,TGTGCCAGCAGCAAAGACAGGGGGCGCGGTAATGAGCAGTTCTTC
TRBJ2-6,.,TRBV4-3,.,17,CASSQDDWASGANVLTF,TGCGCCAGCAGCCAAGATGATTGGGCCTCTGGGGCCAACGTCCTGACTTTC
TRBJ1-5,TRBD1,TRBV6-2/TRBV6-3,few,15,CASSPTGQGRSPQHF,TGTGCCAGCAGTCCAACTGGACAGGGACGATCGCCCCAGCATTTT
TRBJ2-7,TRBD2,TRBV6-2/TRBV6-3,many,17,CASSRATSGIVTYEQYF,TGTGCCAGCAGCAGGGCGACTAGCGGGATTGTCACCTACGAGCAGTACTTC
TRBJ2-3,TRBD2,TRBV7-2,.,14,CASSESGRVDTQYF,TGTGCCAGCAGCGAAAGCGGGAGGGTTGATACGCAGTATTTT
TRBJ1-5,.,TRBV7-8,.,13,CASGQYSNQPQHF,TGTGCCAGCGGTCAGTATAGCAATCAGCCCCAGCATTTT
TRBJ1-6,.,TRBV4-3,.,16,CASSQVRQGYNSPLHF,TGCGCCAGCAGCCAAGTTAGGCAGGGCTATAATTCACCCCTCCACTTT
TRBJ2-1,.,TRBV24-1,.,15,CATSDLAGRNNEQFF,TGTGCCACCAGTGATTTAGCCGGACGTAACAATGAGCAGTTCTTC
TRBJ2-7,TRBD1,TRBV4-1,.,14,CASSFRQGPYEQYF,TGCGCCAGCAGCTTCAGACAGGGGCCTTACGAGCAGTACTTC
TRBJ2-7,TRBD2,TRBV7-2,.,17,CASSLATSGRVPYEQYF,TGTGCCAGCAGCTTAGCGACTAGCGGGAGGGTCCCCTACGAGCAGTACTTC
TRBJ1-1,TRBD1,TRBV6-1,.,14,CAIYPGTANTEAFF,TGTGCCATCTATCCCGGGACAGCTAACACTGAAGCTTTCTTT
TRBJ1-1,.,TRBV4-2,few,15,CASSQGKTRNTEAFF,TGTGCCAGCAGCCAAGGGAAGACAAGGAACACTGAAGCTTTCTTT
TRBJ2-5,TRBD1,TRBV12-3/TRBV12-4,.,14,CASSRGTDQETQYF,TGTGCCAGCAGCCGTGGGACAGACCAAGAGACCCAGTACTTC
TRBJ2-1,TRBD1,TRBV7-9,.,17,CASSPSWRQGLYNEQFF,TGTGCCAGCAGCCCGTCATGGAGACAGGGTCTCTACAATGAGCAGTTCTTC
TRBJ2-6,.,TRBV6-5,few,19,CASSYWDLAYNSGANVLTF,TGTGCCAGCAGTTACTGGGACTTGGCCTACAACTCTGGGGCCAACGTCCTGACTTTC
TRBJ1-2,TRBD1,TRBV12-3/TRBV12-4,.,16,CASSPPFGTANYGYTF,TGTGCCAGCAGTCCACCATTTGGGACAGCTAACTATGGCTACACCTTC
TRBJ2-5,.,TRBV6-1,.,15,CASSALYRTQETQYF,TGTGCCAGCAGTGCCTTATACAGGACCCAAGAGACCCAGTACTTC
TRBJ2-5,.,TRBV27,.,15,CASSSYHTAQETQYF,TGTGCCAGCAGTTCGTACCACACGGCACAAGAGACCCAGTACTTC
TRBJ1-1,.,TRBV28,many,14,CASSLWPANTEAFF,TGTGCCAGCAGTTTATGGCCGGCAAACACTGAAGCTTTCTTT
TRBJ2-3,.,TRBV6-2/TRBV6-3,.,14,CASTDMGETDTQYF,TGTGCCAGCACCGACATGGGGGAAACAGATACGCAGTATTTT
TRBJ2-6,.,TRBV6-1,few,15,CASSITGIGANVLTF,TGTGCCAGCAGTATAACAGGGATCGGGGCCAACGTCCTGACTTTC
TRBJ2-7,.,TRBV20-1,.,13,CSARPGNTYEQYF,TGCAGTGCTCGACCGGGTAATACATACGAGCAGTACTTC
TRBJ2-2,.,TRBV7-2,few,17,CASHLGMARGNTGELFF,TGTGCCAGCCACCTAGGCATGGCCAGGGGGAACACCGGGGAGCTGTTTTTT
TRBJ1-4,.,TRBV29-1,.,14,CSVAKGSANEKLFF,TGCAGCGTCGCCAAAGGGTCGGCTAATGAAAAACTGTTTTTT
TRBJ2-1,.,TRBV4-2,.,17,CASSQELSGLSYNEQFF,TGTGCCAGCAGCCAAGAATTGAGCGGTCTCTCCTACAATGAGCAGTTCTTC
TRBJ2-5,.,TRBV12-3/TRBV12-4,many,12,CASSSSRKTQYF,TGTGCCAGCAGTTCATCTAGGAAGACCCAGTACTTC
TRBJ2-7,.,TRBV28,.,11,CASTRRGEQYF,TGTGCCAGCACCAGGAGGGGCGAGCAGTACTTC
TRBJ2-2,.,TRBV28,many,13,CASSLPGLGELFF,TGTGCCAGCAGTCTACCAGGGTTGGGGGAGCTGTTTTTT
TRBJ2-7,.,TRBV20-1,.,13,CSASGDGQYEQYF,TGCAGTGCTAGTGGTGACGGACAATACGAGCAGTACTTC
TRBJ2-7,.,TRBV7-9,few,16,CASSGRGRTSLYEQYF,TGTGCCAGCAGCGGCCGGGGACGGACCTCACTTTACGAGCAGTACTTC
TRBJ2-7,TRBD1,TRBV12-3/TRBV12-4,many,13,CASSRDSNLEQYF,TGTGCCAGCAGTCGGGACAGCAATTTGGAGCAGTACTTC
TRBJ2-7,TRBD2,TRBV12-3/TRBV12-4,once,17,CASSSGLAGSRVYEQYF,TGTGCCAGCAGTTCGGGATTAGCGGGGTCTCGGGTCTACGAGCAGTACTTC
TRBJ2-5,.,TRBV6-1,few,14,CASRRGVAKETQYF,TGTGCCAGCAGGCGCGGGGTGGCGAAAGAGACCCAGTACTTC
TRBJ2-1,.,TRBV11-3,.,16,CASSLKSGKVYNEQFF,TGTGCCAGCAGCTTAAAATCCGGGAAGGTGTACAATGAGCAGTTCTTC
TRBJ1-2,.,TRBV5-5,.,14,CASSLLISNYGYTF,TGTGCCAGCAGCTTGTTGATCTCTAACTATGGCTACACCTTC
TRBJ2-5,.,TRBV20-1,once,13,CRARGGVQETQYF,TGCAGGGCGCGGGGTGGGGTCCAAGAGACCCAGTACTTC
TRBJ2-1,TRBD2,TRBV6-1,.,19,CASSTRRTSGGGPYNEQFF,TGTGCCAGCAGTACCCGGAGGACTAGCGGGGGAGGGCCCTACAATGAGCAGTTCTTC
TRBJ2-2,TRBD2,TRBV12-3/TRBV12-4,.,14,CASKAGLNTGELFF,TGTGCCAGCAAAGCGGGATTGAACACCGGGGAGCTGTTTTTT
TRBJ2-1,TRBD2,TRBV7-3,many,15,CASSSGLAAYNEQFF,TGTGCCAGCAGCTCAGGACTAGCGGCCTACAATGAGCAGTTCTTC
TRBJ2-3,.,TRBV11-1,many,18,CASSSPSGFSTGTDTQYF,TGTGCCAGCAGCTCTCCCTCGGGATTCTCCACCGGCACAGATACGCAGTATTTT
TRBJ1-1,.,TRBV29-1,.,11,CSVDHVTGAFF,TGCAGCGTTGACCATGTTACCGGGGCTTTCTTT
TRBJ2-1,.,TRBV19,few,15,CASSLKGDVYNEQFF,TGTGCCAGTAGTTTAAAAGGGGATGTTTACAATGAGCAGTTCTTC